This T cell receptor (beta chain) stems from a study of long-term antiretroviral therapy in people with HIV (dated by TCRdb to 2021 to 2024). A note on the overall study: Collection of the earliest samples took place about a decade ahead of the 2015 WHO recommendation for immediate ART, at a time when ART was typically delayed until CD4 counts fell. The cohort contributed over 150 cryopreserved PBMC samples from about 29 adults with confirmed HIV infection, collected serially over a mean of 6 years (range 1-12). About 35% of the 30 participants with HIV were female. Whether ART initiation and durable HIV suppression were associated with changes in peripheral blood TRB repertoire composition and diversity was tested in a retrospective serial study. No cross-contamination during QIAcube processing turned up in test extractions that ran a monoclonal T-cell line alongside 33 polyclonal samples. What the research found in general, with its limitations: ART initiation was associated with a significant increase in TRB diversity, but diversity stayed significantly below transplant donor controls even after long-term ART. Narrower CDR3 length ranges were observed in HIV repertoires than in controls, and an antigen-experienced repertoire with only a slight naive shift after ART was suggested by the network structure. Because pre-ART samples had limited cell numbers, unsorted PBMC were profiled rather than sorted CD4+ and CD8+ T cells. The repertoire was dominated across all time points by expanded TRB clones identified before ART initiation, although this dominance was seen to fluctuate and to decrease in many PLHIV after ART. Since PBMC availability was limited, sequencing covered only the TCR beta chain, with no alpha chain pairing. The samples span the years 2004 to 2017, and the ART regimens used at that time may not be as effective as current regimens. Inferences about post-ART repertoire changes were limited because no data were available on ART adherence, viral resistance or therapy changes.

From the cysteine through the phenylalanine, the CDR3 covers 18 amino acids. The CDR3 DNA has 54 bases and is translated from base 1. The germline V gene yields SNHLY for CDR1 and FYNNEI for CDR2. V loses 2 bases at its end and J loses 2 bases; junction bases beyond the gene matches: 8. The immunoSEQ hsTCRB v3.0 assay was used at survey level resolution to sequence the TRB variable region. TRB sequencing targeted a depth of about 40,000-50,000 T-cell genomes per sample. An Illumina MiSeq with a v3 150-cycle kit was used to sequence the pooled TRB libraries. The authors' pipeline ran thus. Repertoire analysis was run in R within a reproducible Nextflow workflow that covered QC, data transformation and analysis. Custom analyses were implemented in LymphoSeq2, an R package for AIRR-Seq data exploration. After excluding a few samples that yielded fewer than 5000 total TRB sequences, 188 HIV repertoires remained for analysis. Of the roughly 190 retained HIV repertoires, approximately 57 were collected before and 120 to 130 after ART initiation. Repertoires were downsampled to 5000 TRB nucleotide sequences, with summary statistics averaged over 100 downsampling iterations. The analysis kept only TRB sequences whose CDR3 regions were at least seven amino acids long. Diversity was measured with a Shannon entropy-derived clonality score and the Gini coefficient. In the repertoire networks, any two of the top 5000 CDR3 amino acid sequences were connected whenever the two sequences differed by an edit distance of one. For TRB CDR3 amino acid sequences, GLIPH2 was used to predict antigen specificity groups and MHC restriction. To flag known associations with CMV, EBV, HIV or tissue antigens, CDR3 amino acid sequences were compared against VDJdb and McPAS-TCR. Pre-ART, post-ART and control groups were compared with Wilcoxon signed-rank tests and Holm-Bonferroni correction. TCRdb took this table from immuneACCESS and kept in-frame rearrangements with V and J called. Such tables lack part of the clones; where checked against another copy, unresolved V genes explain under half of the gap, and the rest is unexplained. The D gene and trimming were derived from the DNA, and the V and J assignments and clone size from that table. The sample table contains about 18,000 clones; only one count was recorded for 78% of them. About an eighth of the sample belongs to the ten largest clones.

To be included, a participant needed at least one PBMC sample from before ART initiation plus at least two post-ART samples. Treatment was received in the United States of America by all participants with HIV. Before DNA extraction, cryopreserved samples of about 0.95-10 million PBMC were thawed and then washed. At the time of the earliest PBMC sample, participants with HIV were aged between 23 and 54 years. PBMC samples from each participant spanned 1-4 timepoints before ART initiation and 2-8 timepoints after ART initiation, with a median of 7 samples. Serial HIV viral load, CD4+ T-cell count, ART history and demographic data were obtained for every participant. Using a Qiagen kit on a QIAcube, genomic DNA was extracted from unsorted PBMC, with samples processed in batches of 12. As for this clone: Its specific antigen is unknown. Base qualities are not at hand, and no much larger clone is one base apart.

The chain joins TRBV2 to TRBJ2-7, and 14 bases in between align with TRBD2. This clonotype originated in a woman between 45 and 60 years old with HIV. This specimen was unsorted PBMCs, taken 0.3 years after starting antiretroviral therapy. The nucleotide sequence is TGTGCCAGCAGTGAATCTGGGACTAGCGGGGGAACTCCCTACGAGCAGTACTTC. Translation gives CASSESGTSGGTPYEQYF.